This TCR beta chain was observed in a study of OX40 agonist ivuxolimab in advanced cancers. Study-level background: Across the patients, intravenous ivuxolimab was delivered every 2 weeks at 0.01 to 10 mg/kg. Study outcomes and limitations: Normalized T-cell clonal expansion was also low in some nonresponders.

On this clone itself: The antigen is not known.

Any history of autoimmune disease or systemic immunosuppression disqualified patients. Repertoires were generated with immunoSEQ multiplex PCR, while TCRdb's copy carries only in-frame clones and drops some. The sample holds more than 85,000 clones, roughly 80% seen once. The specimen comprised CD4+ or CD8+ T cells sorted from blood, sampled in a trial of the OX40 agonist ivuxolimab. This sequence was found in an adult with an advanced solid tumor such as melanoma, head and neck, liver or kidney cancer.

The CDR3 sequence: CASTRLRETGELFF. CDR3 nucleotides: TGTGCCAGTACCCGACTAAGGGAGACCGGGGAGCTGTTTTTT. The chain couples TRBV19 to TRBJ2-2; D may be TRBD2 (5 bases). V lost 7 bases and J lost 5, with 14 bases in between. Per germline, CDR1 LNHDA and CDR2 SQIVND (reference sequence). The CDR3 loop spans 14 amino acids.